Below, 8 T cell receptor beta chains from the same sample are listed, as sequenced in a study of T cell repertoires in cytomegalovirus infection. A single record per CDR3 protein comes from TCRdb applying MiXCR to the reads. The sample records 300,000 to 400,000 distinct CDR3 sequences, 15% to 20% being singletons. The material sequenced was PBMCs. The receptors originated from a human donor in good health (CMV status not recorded). Some clones in this sample may be carry-over from other donors' samples.

There are many counts of this clonotype. This chain connects TRBV7-8 to TRBJ2-7; 7 bases map to TRBD2. Trimming at V came to 2 bases and at J to 5 bases, leaving 3 bases not matched to a gene. This CDR3 contains 13 residues. Per germline, CDR1 SGHVS and CDR2 FQNEAQ. The chain's CDR3 is CASSLRLAHEQYF. DNA for the CDR3: TGTGCCAGCAGCTTAAGACTAGCCCACGAGCAGTACTTC.

The chain has TRBV2 and TRBJ2-7, with 8 bases aligning to TRBD1. The CDR3 is made up of 14 amino acids. CDR1 is SNHLY, CDR2 FYNNEI, per germline. Trimming took 8 bases from V and 2 from J; bases not matched to a gene: 8. The CDR3 reads CASARAGGPYEQYF. In nucleotides, the CDR3 is TGTGCCAGCGCCCGGGCAGGGGGCCCCTACGAGCAGTACTTC.

The chain is built from TRBV2 and TRBJ1-6; 7 bases are shared with TRBD1. The CDR3 sequence is 16 residues long. Germline CDR1 reads SNHLY; CDR2 reads FYNNEI. V shed 4 bases and J 7 bases; nucleotides not matched to a gene: 10. The CDR3 spells CASSADRNFGNSPLHF. The CDR3 DNA reads TGTGCCAGCAGTGCGGACAGGAACTTTGGGAATTCACCCCTCCACTTT.

The CDR3, as DNA: TGCAGTGCTAGGGGCCCAGGGGGCTGGAATCAGCCCCAGCATTTT. Encoded protein: CSARGPGGWNQPQHF. The V and J genes are TRBV20-1 and TRBJ1-5, with 8 bases fitting TRBD1. The V gene's germline CDR1 is DFQATT and CDR2 SNEGSKA (reference sequence). The CDR3 is 15 residues long. Trimming at V came to 3 bases and at J to 4 bases, leaving 8 bases not matched to a gene.

The table lists this clonotype with a count of one. The chain uses TRBV4-3 and TRBJ2-3, with D perhaps TRBD1 or TRBD2 (6 bases each). The germline gives CDR1 LGHNA, CDR2 YSLEER. V gave up 2 bases and J gave up 5 bases, with 11 bases separating them. This CDR3 spans 14 amino acids. This chain's CDR3 is CASSQRGVEDTQYF. The DNA of the CDR3 is TGCGCCAGCAGCCAAAGGGGGGTTGAAGATACGCAGTATTTT.

The rearrangement joins TRBV6-1 to TRBJ2-1; possibly TRBD1 or TRBD2 for D (6 bases each). Per germline, CDR1 MNHNS and CDR2 SASEGT. V was pared by 6 bases and J by 8 bases, with 20 bases between. There are 15 residues in the CDR3. CDR3 sequence (DNA): TGTGCCAGCAGACGGTCGGAGGGGGTGCACGATGAGCAGTTCTTC. Translated: CASRRSEGVHDEQFF.

In its sample, this clonotype was seen many times. The chain couples TRBV7-8 to TRBJ2-7; 10 nucleotides agree with TRBD1. Germline V gene sequence: CDR1 SGHVS, CDR2 FQNEAQ. Trimming took 8 bases from V and 9 from J; bases not matched to a gene: 7. This CDR3 contains 12 residues. Written as DNA, the CDR3 is TGTGCCAGCGGGACAGGGGCGTATGGGCAGTACTTC. Residues: CASGTGAYGQYF. The entire variable domain, with the rest obtained from reference TRBV7-8 and TRBJ2-7, is as follows: GAGVSQSPRYKVAKRGQDVALRCDPISGHVSLFWYQQALGQGPEFLTYFQNEAQLDKSGLPSDRFFAERPEGSVSTLKIQRTQQEDSAVYLCASGTGAYGQYFGPGTRLTVT.

This clonotype was seen only a few times. The rearrangement joins TRBV27 to TRBJ2-7; the match to TRBD1 covers 10 bases. Trimming took 1 base from V and 5 from J; bases not matched to a gene: 8. This CDR3 is 16 amino acids long. Germline loops: CDR1 MNHEY, CDR2 SMNVEV (reference sequence). CDR3 DNA sequence: TGTGCCAGCAGTTTATTTGGCGGGACAGGGGTGGACGAGCAGTACTTC. Its protein product is CASSLFGGTGVDEQYF.